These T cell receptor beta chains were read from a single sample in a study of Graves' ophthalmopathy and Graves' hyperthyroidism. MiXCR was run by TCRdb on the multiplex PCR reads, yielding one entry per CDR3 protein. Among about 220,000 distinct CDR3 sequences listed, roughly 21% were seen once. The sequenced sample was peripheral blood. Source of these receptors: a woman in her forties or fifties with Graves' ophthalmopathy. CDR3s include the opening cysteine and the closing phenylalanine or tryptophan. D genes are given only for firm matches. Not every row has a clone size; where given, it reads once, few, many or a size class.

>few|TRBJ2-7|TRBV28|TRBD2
CASSLPGAGGFYEQYF
TGTGCCAGCAGTTTACCTGGGGCGGGGGGGTTCTACGAGCAGTACTTC
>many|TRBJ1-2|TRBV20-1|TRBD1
CSASGQGAEYGYTF
TGCAGTGCTAGTGGGCAGGGGGCAGAGTATGGCTACACCTTC
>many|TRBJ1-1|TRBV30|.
CAWSGGRYEAFF
TGTGCCTGGAGTGGGGGCAGGTACGAAGCTTTCTTT
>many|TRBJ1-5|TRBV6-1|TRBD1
CASSGTGVGPQHF
TGTGCCAGCAGCGGGACAGGTGTTGGTCCCCAGCATTTT
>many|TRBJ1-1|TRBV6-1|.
CASSEALTVEAFF
TGTGCCAGCAGTGAAGCGCTAACAGTAGAAGCTTTCTTT
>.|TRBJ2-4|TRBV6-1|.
CASSEWENIQYF
TGTGCCAGCAGTGAATGGGAAAACATTCAGTACTTC
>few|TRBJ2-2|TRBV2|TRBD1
CATQTDRAIGELFF
TGTGCCACTCAAACAGACAGGGCCATCGGGGAGCTGTTTTTT
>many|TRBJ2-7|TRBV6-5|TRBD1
CASSPSGWDRGTYEQYF
TGTGCCAGCAGTCCCTCGGGGTGGGACAGGGGTACCTACGAGCAGTACTTC
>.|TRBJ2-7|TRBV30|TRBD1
CAWSYTGGREQYF
TGTGCCTGGAGCTATACAGGGGGCAGGGAGCAGTACTTC
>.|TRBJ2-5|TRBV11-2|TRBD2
CASSGVITSGSVETQYF
TGTGCCAGCAGCGGGGTTATTACTAGCGGGAGTGTCGAGACCCAGTACTTC
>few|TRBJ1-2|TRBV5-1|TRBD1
CASSLGGQGTTRYTF
TGCGCCAGCAGCTTAGGGGGACAGGGAACCACCCGCTACACCTTC
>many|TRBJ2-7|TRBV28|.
CASSTPYYRDYEQYF
TGTGCCAGCAGTACGCCCTACTACAGGGACTACGAGCAGTACTTC
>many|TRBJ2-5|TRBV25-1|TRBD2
CASSESPGGPRETQYF
TGTGCCAGCAGTGAATCACCGGGAGGGCCCCGGGAGACCCAGTACTTC
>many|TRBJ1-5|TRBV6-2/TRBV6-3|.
CASKKGRDLSAQHF
TGTGCCAGCAAAAAAGGACGGGACCTATCGGCCCAGCATTTT
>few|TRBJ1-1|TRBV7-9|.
CASSLMADTEAFF
TGTGCCAGCAGCTTAATGGCGGACACTGAAGCTTTCTTT
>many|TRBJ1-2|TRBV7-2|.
CASSLGGSVKGGYTF
TGTGCCAGCAGCTTAGGAGGGTCGGTAAAAGGGGGCTACACCTTC
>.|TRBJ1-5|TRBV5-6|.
CASSLADEGPQHF
TGTGCCAGCAGCTTGGCCGATGAGGGGCCCCAGCATTTT
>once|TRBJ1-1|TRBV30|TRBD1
CAWSVHRDSREAFF
TGTGCCTGGAGTGTACACCGGGACAGTCGTGAAGCTTTCTTT
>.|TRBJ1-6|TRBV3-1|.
CASSLRSGGGNSSLHF
TGTGCCAGCAGCCTTCGATCAGGCGGAGGGAATTCATCCCTCCACTTT
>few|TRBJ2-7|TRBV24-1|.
CATSETDRTYEQYF
TGTGCCACCAGTGAGACGGACAGAACCTACGAGCAGTACTTC
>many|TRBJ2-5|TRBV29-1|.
CSVDWGIGQETQYF
TGCAGCGTTGACTGGGGTATAGGGCAAGAGACCCAGTACTTC
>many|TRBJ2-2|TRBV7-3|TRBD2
CASSPELAGAGELFF
TGTGCCAGCAGCCCGGAGCTAGCGGGAGCTGGGGAGCTGTTTTTT
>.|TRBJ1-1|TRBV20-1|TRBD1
CSASGTASNTEAFF
TGCAGTGCTAGTGGGACAGCTTCGAACACTGAAGCTTTCTTT
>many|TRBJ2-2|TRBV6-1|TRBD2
CASRRLAVNTGELFF
TGTGCCAGCAGGCGACTAGCGGTTAACACCGGGGAGCTGTTTTTT
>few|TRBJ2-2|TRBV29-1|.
CSAVGWTGELFF
TGCAGCGCTGTGGGCTGGACCGGGGAGCTGTTTTTT
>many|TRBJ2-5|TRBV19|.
CASSIGRLETQYF
TGTGCCAGTAGTATAGGCCGACTGGAGACCCAGTACTTC
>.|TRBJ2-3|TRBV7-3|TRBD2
CAGSPLAGGPVDTQYF
TGTGCCGGCAGCCCCTTAGCGGGAGGGCCGGTCGATACGCAGTATTTT
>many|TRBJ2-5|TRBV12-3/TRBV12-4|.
CASSQFRETQYF
TGTGCCAGCAGTCAATTTCGGGAGACCCAGTACTTC
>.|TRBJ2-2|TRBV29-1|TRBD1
CSVTGTGSTGELFF
TGCAGCGTTACCGGGACAGGGAGCACCGGGGAGCTGTTTTTT
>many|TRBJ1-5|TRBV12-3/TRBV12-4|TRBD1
CASRFSGQGRQPQHF
TGTGCCAGCAGATTCTCCGGACAGGGACGGCAGCCCCAGCATTTT
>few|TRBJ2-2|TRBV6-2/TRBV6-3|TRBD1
CASRSGQPSTGELFF
TGTGCCAGCAGATCGGGACAGCCTTCCACCGGGGAGCTGTTTTTT
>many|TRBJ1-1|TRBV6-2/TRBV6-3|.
CASSYYGSGDTEAFF
TGTGCCAGCAGTTACTACGGATCTGGAGACACTGAAGCTTTCTTT
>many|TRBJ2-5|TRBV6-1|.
CASSELEQETQYF
TGTGCCAGCAGTGAACTAGAACAAGAGACCCAGTACTTC